Sequencing of this T cell receptor beta chain was carried out in a study of blood T cells in healthy people across ages. Overall study: Per two T cells, about one barcoded beta molecule was captured through template switching.

Germline V gene sequence: CDR1 LGHDT, CDR2 YNNKEL (reference sequence). Trimming pared 1 base from V and 2 bases from J, leaving 12 bases between. The CDR3 spans 15 residues. Then a second PCR, running roughly 7 to 11 cycles, was carried out with a sample-barcoded 5' primer and a J-beta primer mix. Each cDNA molecule was tagged by a template-switch adaptor with 12 random nucleotides. TCRdb analysed the 5' RACE reads with MiXCR anew, one entry per CDR3 protein. In the table there are some 1.4 million distinct CDR3 sequences, roughly 45% of which are singletons. Findings and limits, study-wide: Donor CMV infection status was unknown, possibly confounding age-related changes in expanded clonotypes. A greater number of naive CD4+ cells and higher diversity distinguished long-lived donors from aged donors.

In regard to this clonotype: Its specificity is unknown.

The sequence was collected from a woman in her late teens or twenties in good health. The source material was blood. The rearrangement joins TRBV3-1 to TRBJ2-7, with D maybe TRBD1 (6 bases). The CDR3: CASSQGTALPYEQYF. The CDR3, as DNA: TGTGCCAGCAGCCAAGGGACAGCCCTTCCCTACGAGCAGTACTTC.